Each of the 9 T cell receptor beta chains below was sequenced from the same sample in a study of T-cell reconstitution after alpha-beta-depleted transplantation in children. Library preparation (for TCRbeta) was performed with unique molecular identifiers. TCRdb re-called the PCR reads through MiXCR, storing one row per CDR3 protein. The table shows 600,000 to 700,000 distinct CDR3 sequences, with about 15% occurring only once. Sequences were derived from PBMCs from the stem cell graft donor, sampled from the stem cell graft. The receptors stem from a human donor who donated a stem cell graft to a child with acute myeloid leukemia.

In its sample, this clonotype was seen a few times. The J gene is TRBJ2-3, the V gene TRBV7-2; a possible D gene is TRBD2 (5 bases). The CDR3 is made up of 15 amino acids. V gave up 5 bases and J gave up 3 bases, with 15 bases separating them. From germline, CDR1 is SGHTA and CDR2 FQGNSA. This CDR3 reads CASSPDSVWTDTQYF. Written as DNA, the CDR3 is TGTGCCAGCAGCCCGGACTCAGTGTGGACAGATACGCAGTATTTT.

This clonotype was observed a few times. The chain links TRBV7-2 to TRBJ1-2; the D is unclear. Trimming removed 5 bases at V and 10 bases at J, with 11 bases between. CDR1 and CDR2 from the germline V gene are SGHTA and FQGNSA. This CDR3 region has 11 residues. The CDR3 nucleotides are TGTGCCAGCAGCGAAAACTACTTCTACACCTTC. The encoded protein is CASSENYFYTF.

V usage is TRBV12-3 or TRBV12-4 and J usage is TRBJ2-5, with 8 nucleotides matching TRBD1. The CDR3 totals 14 residues. V lost 6 bases, J lost 2 bases, and 5 bases stayed unmatched. CDR3 nucleotides: TGTGCCAGCAGATCTGGGACAGGTCAAGAGACCCAGTACTTC. As protein: CASRSGTGQETQYF.

This clonotype occurred a few times. The chain joins TRBV7-2 to TRBJ2-3; perhaps TRBD1 as D (6 bases). The length of the CDR3 is 14 residues. Germline CDR1 reads SGHTA; CDR2 reads FQGNSA. Trimming removed 8 bases at V and 6 bases at J, with 18 bases between. The CDR3 loop reads CASGRAGAGDTQYF. The CDR3 DNA sequence: TGTGCCAGCGGTAGGGCAGGGGCAGGGGATACGCAGTATTTT.

With respect to this clonotype: A read error may explain this, as a much larger clone is one base away. V is TRBV20-1 and J is TRBJ2-7; 9 bases fit TRBD1. V lost 4 bases, J lost 3 bases, and 7 bases stayed unmatched. Germline V gives CDR1 DFQATT, CDR2 SNEGSKA (reference sequence). This CDR3 is 14 amino acids long. The CDR3 nucleotides read TGCAGTGCTAACCGGGACAGGGCACTCTACGAGCAGTACTTC. It encodes CSANRDRALYEQYF.

This clonotype was recorded at least ten times. V and J are TRBV5-1 and TRBJ2-7; the match to TRBD1 covers 8 bases. This CDR3 is built from 16 residues. Trimming took 4 bases from V and 6 from J; bases not matched to a gene: 15. Germline CDR1 and CDR2: SGHRS and YFSETQ. CDR3 DNA sequence: TGCGCCAGCAGCGCCCTTTCAGGGGGCGGAGGTCGCGAGCAGTACTTC. Translation gives CASSALSGGGGREQYF.

This clonotype was recorded at least ten times. V is TRBV7-2 and J is TRBJ2-7; 10 nucleotides match TRBD1. The junction had 5 bases not matched to a gene; V was cut back by 5 bases and J by 4 bases. This CDR3 region has 14 residues. CDR1 SGHTA and CDR2 FQGNSA come from the germline V gene. The CDR3 loop is CASSPDRGSYEQYF. The CDR3 DNA reads as TGTGCCAGCAGCCCGGACAGGGGGTCATACGAGCAGTACTTC.

This clonotype was detected many times. The rearrangement links TRBV20-1 to TRBJ1-4; possibly TRBD1 for D (5 bases). The germline V and J ends were trimmed by 5 bases and 4 bases, with 11 bases remaining between them. The CDR3 is 13 residues long. Germline V lookup: CDR1 DFQATT, CDR2 SNEGSKA (reference sequence). The CDR3 spells CSAYARVNEKLFF. CDR3 coding DNA: TGCAGTGCTTATGCCAGGGTTAATGAAAAACTGTTTTTT.

The V and J genes are TRBV30 and TRBJ2-1, with 9 bases lining up with TRBD1. With 3 bases clipped from V and 4 bases from J, the junction kept 10 bases outside the gene matches. Germline V gene lookup returns CDR1 GTSNPN and CDR2 SVGIG (reference sequence). The CDR3 has 16 amino acids. CDR3 amino acids: CAWSLGGTGIYNEQFF. The CDR3 region has the DNA TGTGCCTGGAGCCTGGGCGGGACAGGGATATACAATGAGCAGTTCTTC.